The 10 T cell receptor beta chains given below trace back to one sample, sequenced in a study of shared T cell receptors in the human thymus. The assay was immunoSEQ multiplex PCR, and TCRdb's table has in-frame clones only and misses some. The sample yields over 650,000 clones, more than 75% seen once. These same data were also listed under a study on human thymus T cells.

The sample taken for sequencing was thymocytes. These receptors were collected from a boy under three years old with a congenital heart defect.

The chain couples TRBV5-1 to TRBJ1-4; 7 positions agree with TRBD1. Germline V gives CDR1 SGHRS, CDR2 YFSETQ. V was clipped by 5 bases and J by 6 bases; unmatched bases: 7. The CDR3 is 14 amino acids. DNA for the CDR3: TGCGCCAGCAGGCAGACAGGGTTATATGAAAAACTGTTTTTT. This sequence encodes CASRQTGLYEKLFF.

The V call is TRBV28, the J call TRBJ1-1; D is possibly TRBD1 (5 bases). Per the germline V gene, CDR1 is MDHEN and CDR2 is SYDVKM. This CDR3 spans 12 amino acids. V dropped 6 bases and J dropped 8 bases, with 13 bases sitting between them. CDR3 DNA sequence: TGTGCCAGCAGAAAAGGGGCGTTAGAAGCTTTCTTT. Translation: CASRKGALEAFF.

This chain connects TRBV7-9 to TRBJ2-7; D may be TRBD2 (7 bases). CDR3 length: 15 residues. V was trimmed by 1 base and J by 4 bases, leaving 14 bases between them. The germline V gene has CDR1 SEHNR and CDR2 FQNEAQ (reference sequence). CDR3 DNA: TGTGCCAGCAGCTTAGTAGAGGGGGGGAGTTACGAGCAGTACTTC. Translation: CASSLVEGGSYEQYF.

This sequence joins TRBV14 and TRBJ1-1; TRBD1 matches at 9 bases. The CDR3 has 16 residues. Germline V gene data show CDR1 as SGHDN and CDR2 as FVKESK. Germline trimming cut 3 bases from V and 0 bases from J; bases unmatched to any gene: 5. CDR3 in amino acids: CASSHLTGGMNTEAFF. The DNA of the CDR3 is TGTGCCAGCAGCCACCTGACAGGGGGGATGAACACTGAAGCTTTCTTT.

This clone appeared once. The chain has TRBV6-1 and TRBJ2-7; the match to TRBD1 covers 7 bases. The J segment lost 2 bases and the V segment lost 5 bases, leaving 9 bases of the junction unmatched. CDR1 is MNHNS, CDR2 SASEGT, per germline. The CDR3 runs 15 residues. DNA of the CDR3: TGTGCCAGCAGTTCCCCGACAGGGCCTCCCTACGAGCAGTACTTC. It encodes CASSSPTGPPYEQYF.

The chain recombines TRBV6-4 with TRBJ1-2; no clear D gene. With 0 bases removed from V and 7 bases from J, the gap between germline ends came to 6 bases. The CDR3 covers 12 residues. Germline CDR1 is MRHNA and CDR2 is SNTAGT. Here the CDR3 reads CASSDSFSGYTF. The CDR3 DNA is TGTGCCAGCAGTGACTCATTCAGTGGCTACACCTTC.

The rearrangement joins TRBV7-6 to TRBJ1-1; no firm D call. The CDR3 is 14 amino acids. CDR1 and CDR2 from the germline V gene are SGHVS and FNYEAQ. Trimming took off 2 bases at V and 1 base at J, with 8 bases between the two ends. CDR3 sequence reads: CASSLIPPNTEAFF. For the CDR3, the DNA is TGTGCCAGCAGCTTAATTCCTCCGAACACTGAAGCTTTCTTT.

The gene calls are TRBV4-2 and TRBJ2-1, with 7 bases identical to TRBD2. From germline, CDR1 is LGHNA and CDR2 YNFKEQ. The V and J ends lost 2 bases and 7 bases, in that order; junction bases with no gene match: 17. This CDR3 is 18 amino acids long. DNA for the CDR3: TGTGCCAGCAGCCAACAGGTCAGCGGGGCATCCTACCTAAATGAGCAGTTCTTC. This sequence encodes CASSQQVSGASYLNEQFF.

The genes are TRBV10-2 and TRBJ2-2, with TRBD2 as a possible D gene (6 bases). This CDR3 contains 15 residues. Germline values: CDR1 WSHSY, CDR2 SAAADI. Trimming stripped 4 bases from V and 8 bases from J, with 17 bases between. The CDR3 DNA follows: TGCGCCAGCAGTGGCCGGGACTGGTCCGGGGGGGAGCTGTTTTTT. This translates into CASSGRDWSGGELFF.

In its sample, this clone was seen once. The chain is built from TRBV11-2 and TRBJ1-5; D is unclear. Trimming removed 5 bases from V and 3 bases from J, with 14 bases in between. Germline loops: CDR1 SGHAT, CDR2 FQNNGV. This CDR3 has 15 amino acids. As DNA, the CDR3 is TGTGCCAGCAGCCCCTCTGACTTTCCCAATCAGCCCCAGCATTTT. Translating it yields CASSPSDFPNQPQHF.